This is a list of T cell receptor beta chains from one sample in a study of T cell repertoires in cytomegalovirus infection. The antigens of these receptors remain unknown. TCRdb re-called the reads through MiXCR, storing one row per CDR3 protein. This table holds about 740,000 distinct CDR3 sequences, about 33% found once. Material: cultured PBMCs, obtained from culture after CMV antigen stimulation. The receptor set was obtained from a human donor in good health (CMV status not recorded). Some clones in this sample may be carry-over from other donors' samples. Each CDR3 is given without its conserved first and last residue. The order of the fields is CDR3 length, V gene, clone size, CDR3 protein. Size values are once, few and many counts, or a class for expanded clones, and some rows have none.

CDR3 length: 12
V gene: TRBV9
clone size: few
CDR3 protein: ASSSRQADGGYT

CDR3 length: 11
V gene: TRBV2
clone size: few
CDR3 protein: ASSEGGRGEQF

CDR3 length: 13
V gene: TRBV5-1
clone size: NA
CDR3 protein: ASSLEGGSIYGYT

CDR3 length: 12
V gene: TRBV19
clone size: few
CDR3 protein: ASSISALNTEAF

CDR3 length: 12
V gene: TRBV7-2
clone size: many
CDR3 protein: ASSLGGQGYEQY

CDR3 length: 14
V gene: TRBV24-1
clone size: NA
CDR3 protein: ATSDQQQNSGNTIY

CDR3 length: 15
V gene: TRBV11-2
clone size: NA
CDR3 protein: ASSPPWLAGVAYEQY

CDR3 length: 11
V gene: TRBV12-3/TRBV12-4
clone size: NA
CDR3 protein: ASSLTRQEEAF

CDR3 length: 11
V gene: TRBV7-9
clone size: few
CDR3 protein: ASSRANTGELF

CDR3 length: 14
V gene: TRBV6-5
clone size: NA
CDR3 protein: ASSYLAYGHRRELF

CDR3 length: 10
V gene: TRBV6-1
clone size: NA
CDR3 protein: ATGTSGSTQY

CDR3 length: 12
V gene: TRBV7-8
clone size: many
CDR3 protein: ASCESRAPYEQY

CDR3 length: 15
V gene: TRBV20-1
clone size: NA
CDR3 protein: SARESRGGLYTDTQY

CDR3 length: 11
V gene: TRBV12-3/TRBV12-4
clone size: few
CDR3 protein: ASSFGLGNEQF

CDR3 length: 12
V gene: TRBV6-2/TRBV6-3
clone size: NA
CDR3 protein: ASSYVGGLQPQH

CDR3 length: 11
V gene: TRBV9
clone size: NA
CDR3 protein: ASSGRTGNEQY

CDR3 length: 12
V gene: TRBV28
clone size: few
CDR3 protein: ASSLVNRGYEQY

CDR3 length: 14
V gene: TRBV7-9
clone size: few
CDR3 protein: ASSPRTDSGANVLT

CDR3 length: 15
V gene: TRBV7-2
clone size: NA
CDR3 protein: ASSSRGTATSYNEQF

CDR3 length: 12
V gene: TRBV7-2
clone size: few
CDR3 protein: ASSLGRAADTQY

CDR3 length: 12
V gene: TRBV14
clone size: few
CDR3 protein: ASSQGGGDSPLH

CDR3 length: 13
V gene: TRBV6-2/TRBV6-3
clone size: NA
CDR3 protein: ASSYSRLAANEQF

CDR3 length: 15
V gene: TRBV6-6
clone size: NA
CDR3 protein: ASSYSNVAGGRNEQF

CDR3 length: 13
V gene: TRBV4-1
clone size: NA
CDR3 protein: ASSQEAGGTDTQY

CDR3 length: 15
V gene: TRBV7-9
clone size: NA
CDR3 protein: ASSLGQRDRGSTEAF

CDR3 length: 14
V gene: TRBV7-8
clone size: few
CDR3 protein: ASSHRRGVFNQPQH

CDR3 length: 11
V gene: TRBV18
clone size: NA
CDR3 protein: ASSPPLSGEQF

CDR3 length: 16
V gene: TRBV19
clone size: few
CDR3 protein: ASNVGLAGSASTDTQY

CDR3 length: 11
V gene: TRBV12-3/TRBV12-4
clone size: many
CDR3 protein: ASSPRVRQPQH

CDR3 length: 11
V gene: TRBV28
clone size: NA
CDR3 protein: ASVTGNYQKLF

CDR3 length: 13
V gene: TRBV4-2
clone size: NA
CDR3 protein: ASSQLQPYNEKLF

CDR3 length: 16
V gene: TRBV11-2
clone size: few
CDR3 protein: ASSHKAPGVPRRQTQY

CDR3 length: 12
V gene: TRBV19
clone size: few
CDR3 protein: ASSIDRKAYEQY

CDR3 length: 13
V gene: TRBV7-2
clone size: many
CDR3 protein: ASSLRQGAVGEQF

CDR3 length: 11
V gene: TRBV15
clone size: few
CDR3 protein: ATSGTNGNTIY

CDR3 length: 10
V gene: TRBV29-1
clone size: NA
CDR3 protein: SVGRGGGEAF

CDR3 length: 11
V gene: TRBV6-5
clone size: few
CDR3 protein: ASSYSGMYEQY

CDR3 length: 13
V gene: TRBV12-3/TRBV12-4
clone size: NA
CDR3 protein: ASSFASGRAGEQF

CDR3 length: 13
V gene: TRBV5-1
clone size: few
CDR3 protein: ASSALDRRNEKLF

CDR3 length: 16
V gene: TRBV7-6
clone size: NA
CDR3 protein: ASTYPSSQEPRYPEAF

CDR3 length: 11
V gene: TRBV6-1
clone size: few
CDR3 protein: ASNKQGGTEAF

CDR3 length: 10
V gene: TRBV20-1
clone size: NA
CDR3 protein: SARDWNEKLF

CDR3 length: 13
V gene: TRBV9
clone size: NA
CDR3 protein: ASSVSGLAGGELF

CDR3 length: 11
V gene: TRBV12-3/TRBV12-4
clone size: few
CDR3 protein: ASSLEWGEPQH

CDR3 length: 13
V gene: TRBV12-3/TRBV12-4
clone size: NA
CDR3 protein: ASSPLDRVGNTIY

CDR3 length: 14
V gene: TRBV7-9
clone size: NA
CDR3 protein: ASSLIGTRDPYEQY

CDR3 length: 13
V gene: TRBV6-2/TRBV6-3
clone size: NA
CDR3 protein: AGSGGTSGSYEQY

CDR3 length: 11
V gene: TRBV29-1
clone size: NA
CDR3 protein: SVPDRATEKLF